This T cell receptor (beta chain) was sequenced for a study of early T cells in non-severe SARS-CoV-2 infection. CDR1 is SGHKS, CDR2 YYEKEE, per germline (reference sequence). With 4 bases removed from V and 1 base from J, the gap between germline ends came to 11 bases. This CDR3 is 14 amino acids long. TCRdb analysed the 5' RACE reads with MiXCR anew, one entry per CDR3 protein. The profile shows 65,000 to 95,000 distinct CDR3 sequences, 12% of them singletons. This clonotype was seen a single time. The clonotype comes from an adult who was a healthcare worker with PCR-confirmed SARS-CoV-2 infection or an uninfected control (not recorded which). The donor label of this sample is uncertain. V gene TRBV5-5 combines with J gene TRBJ1-1; D not resolved. The material sequenced was whole blood, taken at baseline. CDR3 DNA sequence: TGTGCCAGCAGCGAACACCGCTCGAACACTGAAGCTTTCTTT. Translated, it gives CASSEHRSNTEAFF. Full variable domain (remainder filled in from reference TRBV5-5 and TRBJ1-1): DAGVTQSPTHLIKTRGQQVTLRCSPISGHKSVSWYQQVLGQGPQFIFQYYEKEERGRGNFPDRFSARQFPNYSSELNVNALLLGDSALYLCASSEHRSNTEAFFGQGTRLTVV.